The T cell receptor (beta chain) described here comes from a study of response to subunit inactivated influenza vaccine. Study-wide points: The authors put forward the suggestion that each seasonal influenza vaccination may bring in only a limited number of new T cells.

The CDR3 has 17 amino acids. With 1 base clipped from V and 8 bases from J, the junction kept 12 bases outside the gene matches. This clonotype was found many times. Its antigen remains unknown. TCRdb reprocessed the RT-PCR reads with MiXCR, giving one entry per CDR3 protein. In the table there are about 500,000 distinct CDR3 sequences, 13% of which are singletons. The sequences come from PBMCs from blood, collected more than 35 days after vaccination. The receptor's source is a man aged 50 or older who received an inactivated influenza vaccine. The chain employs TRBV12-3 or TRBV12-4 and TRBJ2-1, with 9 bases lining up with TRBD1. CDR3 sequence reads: CASSLGAGPGQGHEQFF. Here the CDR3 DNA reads TGTGCCAGCAGTTTAGGGGCAGGGCCGGGACAGGGTCATGAGCAGTTCTTC.